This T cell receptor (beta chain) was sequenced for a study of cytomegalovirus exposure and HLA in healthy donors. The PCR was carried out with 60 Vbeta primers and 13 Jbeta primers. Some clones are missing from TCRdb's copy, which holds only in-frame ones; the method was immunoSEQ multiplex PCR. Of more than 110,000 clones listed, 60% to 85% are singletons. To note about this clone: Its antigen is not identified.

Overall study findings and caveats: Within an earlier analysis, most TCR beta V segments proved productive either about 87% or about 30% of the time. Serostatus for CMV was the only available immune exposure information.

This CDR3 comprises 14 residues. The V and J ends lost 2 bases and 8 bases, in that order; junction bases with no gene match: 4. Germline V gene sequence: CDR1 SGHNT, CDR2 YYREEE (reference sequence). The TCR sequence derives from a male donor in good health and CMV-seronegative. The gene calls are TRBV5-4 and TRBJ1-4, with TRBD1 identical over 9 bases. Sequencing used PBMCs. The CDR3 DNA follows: TGTGCCAGCAGCTTTTGGGACAGGGACGAAAAACTGTTTTTT. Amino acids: CASSFWDRDEKLFF.